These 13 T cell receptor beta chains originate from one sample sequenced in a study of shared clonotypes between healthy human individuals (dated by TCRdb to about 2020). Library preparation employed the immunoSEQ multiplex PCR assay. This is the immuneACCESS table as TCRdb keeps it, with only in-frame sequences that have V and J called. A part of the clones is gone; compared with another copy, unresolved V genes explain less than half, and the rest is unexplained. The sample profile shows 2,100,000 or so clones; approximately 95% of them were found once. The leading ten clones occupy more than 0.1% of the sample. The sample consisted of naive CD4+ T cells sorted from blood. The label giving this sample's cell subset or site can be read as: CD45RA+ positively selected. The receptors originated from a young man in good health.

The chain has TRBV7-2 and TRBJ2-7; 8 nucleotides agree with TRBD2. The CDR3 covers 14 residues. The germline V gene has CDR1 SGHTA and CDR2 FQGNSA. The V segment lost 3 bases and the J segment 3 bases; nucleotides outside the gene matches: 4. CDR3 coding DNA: TGTGCCAGCAGCTTGGGGACTAGTTACTACGAGCAGTACTTC. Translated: CASSLGTSYYEQYF.

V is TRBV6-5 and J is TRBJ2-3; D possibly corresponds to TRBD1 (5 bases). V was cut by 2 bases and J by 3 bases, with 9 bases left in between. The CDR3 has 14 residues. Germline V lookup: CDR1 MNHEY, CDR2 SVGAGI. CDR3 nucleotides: TGTGCCAGCAGTTACAGGTACAGGACAGATACGCAGTATTTT. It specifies CASSYRYRTDTQYF.

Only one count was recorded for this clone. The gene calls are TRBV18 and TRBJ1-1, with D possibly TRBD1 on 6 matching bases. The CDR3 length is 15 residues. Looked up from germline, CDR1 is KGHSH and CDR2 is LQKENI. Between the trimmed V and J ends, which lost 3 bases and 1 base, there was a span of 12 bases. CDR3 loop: CASSPIGDKNTEAFF. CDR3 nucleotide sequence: TGTGCCAGCTCACCGATAGGGGACAAGAACACTGAAGCTTTCTTT.

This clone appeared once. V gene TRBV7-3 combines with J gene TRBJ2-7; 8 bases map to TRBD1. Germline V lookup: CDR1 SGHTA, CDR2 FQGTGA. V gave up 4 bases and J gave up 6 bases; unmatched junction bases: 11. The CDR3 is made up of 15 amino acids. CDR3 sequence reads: CASSYTQGGVGEQYF. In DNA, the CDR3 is TGTGCCAGCAGCTATACACAGGGGGGAGTTGGCGAGCAGTACTTC.

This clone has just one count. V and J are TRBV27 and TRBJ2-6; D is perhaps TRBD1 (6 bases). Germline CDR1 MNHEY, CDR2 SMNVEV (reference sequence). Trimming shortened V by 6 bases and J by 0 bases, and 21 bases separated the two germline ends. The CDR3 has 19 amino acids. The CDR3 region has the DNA TGTGCCAGCAGCCCCGACTCAGGGGTAGGGAACTCTGGGGCCAACGTCCTGACTTTC. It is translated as CASSPDSGVGNSGANVLTF.

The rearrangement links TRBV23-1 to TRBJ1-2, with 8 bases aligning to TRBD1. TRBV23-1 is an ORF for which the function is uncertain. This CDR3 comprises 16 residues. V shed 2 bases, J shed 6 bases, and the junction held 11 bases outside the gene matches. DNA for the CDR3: TGCGCCAGCAGTCAAATCTGGACAGGGACCATACATGGCTACACCTTC. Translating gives CASSQIWTGTIHGYTF.

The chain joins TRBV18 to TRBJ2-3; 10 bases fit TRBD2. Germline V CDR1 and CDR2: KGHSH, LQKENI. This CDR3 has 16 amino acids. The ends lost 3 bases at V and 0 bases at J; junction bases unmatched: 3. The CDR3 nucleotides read TGTGCCAGCTCACCCGCGGGACTAGCGAGCACAGATACGCAGTATTTT. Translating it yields CASSPAGLASTDTQYF.

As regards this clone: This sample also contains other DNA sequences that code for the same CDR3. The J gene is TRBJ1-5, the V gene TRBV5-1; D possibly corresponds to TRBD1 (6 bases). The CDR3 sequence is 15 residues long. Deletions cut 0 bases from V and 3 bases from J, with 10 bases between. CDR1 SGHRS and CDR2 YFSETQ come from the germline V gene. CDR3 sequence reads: CASSLVGGNNQPQHF. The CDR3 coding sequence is TGCGCCAGCAGCTTGGTAGGGGGTAACAATCAGCCCCAGCATTTT.

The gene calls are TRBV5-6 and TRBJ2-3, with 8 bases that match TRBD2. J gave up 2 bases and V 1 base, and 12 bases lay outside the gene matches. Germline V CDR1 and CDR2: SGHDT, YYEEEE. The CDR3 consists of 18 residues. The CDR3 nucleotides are TGTGCCAGCAGCTTGCTATTGTCGACTAGCGCAATCACAGATACGCAGTATTTT. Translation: CASSLLLSTSAITDTQYF. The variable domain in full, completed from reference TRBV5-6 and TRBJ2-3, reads DAGVTQSPTHLIKTRGQQVTLRCSPKSGHDTVSWYQQALGQGPQFIFQYYEEEERQRGNFPDRFSGHQFPNYSSELNVNALLLGDSALYLCASSLLLSTSAITDTQYFGPGTRLTVL.

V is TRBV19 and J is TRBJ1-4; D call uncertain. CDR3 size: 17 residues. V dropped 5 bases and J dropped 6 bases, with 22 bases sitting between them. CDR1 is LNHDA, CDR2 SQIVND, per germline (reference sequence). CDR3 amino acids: CASSSPPRRGGYEKLFF. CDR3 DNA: TGTGCCAGTAGTTCGCCCCCCCGACGCGGTGGCTATGAAAAACTGTTTTTT.

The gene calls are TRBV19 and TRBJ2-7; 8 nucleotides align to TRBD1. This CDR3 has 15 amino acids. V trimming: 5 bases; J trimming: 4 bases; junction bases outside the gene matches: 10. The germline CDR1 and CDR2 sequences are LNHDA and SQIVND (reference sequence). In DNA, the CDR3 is TGTGCCAGTAGTCCACGGGACAGGCGAGGGTACGAGCAGTACTTC. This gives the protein CASSPRDRRGYEQYF.

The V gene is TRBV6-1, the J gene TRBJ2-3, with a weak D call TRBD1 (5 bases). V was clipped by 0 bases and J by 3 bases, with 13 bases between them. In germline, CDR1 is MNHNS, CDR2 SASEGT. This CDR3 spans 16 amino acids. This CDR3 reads CASSEALGKGTDTQYF. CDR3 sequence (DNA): TGTGCCAGCAGTGAAGCGCTAGGGAAGGGGACAGATACGCAGTATTTT.

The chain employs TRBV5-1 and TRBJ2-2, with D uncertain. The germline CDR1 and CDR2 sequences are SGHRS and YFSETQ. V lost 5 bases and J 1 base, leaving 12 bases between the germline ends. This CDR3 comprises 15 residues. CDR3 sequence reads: CASSTNRLNTGELFF. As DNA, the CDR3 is TGCGCCAGCAGTACTAACAGACTGAACACCGGGGAGCTGTTTTTT.